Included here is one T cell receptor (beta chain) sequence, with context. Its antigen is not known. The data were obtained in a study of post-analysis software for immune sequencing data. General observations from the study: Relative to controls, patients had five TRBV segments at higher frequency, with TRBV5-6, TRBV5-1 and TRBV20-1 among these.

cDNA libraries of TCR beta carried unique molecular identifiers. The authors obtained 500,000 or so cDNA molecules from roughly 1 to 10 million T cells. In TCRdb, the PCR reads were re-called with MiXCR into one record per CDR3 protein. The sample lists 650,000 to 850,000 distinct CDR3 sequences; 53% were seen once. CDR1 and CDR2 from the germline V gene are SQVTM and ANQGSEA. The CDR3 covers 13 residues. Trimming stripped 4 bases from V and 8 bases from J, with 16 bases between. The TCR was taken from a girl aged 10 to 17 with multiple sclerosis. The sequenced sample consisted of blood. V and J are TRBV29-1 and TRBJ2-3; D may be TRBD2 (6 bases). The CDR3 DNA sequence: TGCAGCGTTGCGAGGAGGGCAGTCCCTACGCAGTATTTT. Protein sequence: CSVARRAVPTQYF.